This T cell receptor (beta chain) was observed in a study of tumor and adjacent non-tumor tissue in lung cancer. This clonotype was seen ten or more times. This sample's RNA came from whole unsorted tissue. In germline, CDR1 is MDHEN, CDR2 SYDVKM. Trimming left V 6 bases short and J 5 bases short, with 16 bases between. CDR3 size: 14 residues. Three rounds of nested PCR, following a modified ARM-PCR protocol, produced the TCRbeta library. TCRdb re-called the multiplex PCR reads through MiXCR, storing one row per CDR3 protein. This table has about 110,000 distinct CDR3 sequences, approximately 71% appearing once.

This receptor was taken from a woman aged 55-69 years with non-small cell lung cancer. The sequenced material came from lung tumor tissue. The V call is TRBV28, the J call TRBJ2-5; possible D gene TRBD2, 6 bases. The chain's CDR3 is CASSPPGERETQYF. In nucleotides, the CDR3 is TGTGCCAGCAGCCCACCGGGGGAGAGGGAGACCCAGTACTTC.